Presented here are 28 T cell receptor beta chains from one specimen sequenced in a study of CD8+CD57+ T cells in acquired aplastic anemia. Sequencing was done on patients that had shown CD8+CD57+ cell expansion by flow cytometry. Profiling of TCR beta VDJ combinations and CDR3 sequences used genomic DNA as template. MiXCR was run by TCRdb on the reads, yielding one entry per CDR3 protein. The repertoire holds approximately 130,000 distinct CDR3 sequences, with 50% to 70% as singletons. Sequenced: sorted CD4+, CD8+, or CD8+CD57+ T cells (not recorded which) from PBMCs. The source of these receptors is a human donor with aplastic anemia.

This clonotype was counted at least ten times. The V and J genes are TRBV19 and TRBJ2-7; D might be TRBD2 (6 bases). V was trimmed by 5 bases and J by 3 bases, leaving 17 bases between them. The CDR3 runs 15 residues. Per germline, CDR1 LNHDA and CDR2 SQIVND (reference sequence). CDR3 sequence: CASSSGGSLLYEQYF. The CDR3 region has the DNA TGTGCCAGTAGTTCTGGGGGGAGCTTGCTCTACGAGCAGTACTTC.

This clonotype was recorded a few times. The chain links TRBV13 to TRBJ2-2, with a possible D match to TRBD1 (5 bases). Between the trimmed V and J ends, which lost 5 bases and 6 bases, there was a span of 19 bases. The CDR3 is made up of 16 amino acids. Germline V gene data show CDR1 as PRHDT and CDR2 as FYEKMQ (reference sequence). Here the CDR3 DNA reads TGTGCCAGCAGCCATACAGAAGGGGTCGGTCCCGGGGAGCTGTTTTTT. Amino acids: CASSHTEGVGPGELFF.

CDR3 coding DNA: TGCAGTGCTAGAGATGGGGGACTAGCGGGGGGGCGATCTATCAATGAGCAGTTCTTC. Residues: CSARDGGLAGGRSINEQFF. The chain joins TRBV20-1 to TRBJ2-1; TRBD2 aligns across 16 bases. The CDR3 length is 19 residues. Germline assignment: CDR1 DFQATT and CDR2 SNEGSKA (reference sequence). The V and J ends lost 0 bases and 6 bases, in that order; junction bases with no gene match: 11.

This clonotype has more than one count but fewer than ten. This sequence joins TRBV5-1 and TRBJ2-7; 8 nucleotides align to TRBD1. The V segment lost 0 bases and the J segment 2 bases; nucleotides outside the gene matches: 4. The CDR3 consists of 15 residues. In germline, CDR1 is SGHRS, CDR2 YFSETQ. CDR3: CASSLAEQGAYEQYF. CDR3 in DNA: TGCGCCAGCAGCTTGGCGGAACAGGGGGCCTACGAGCAGTACTTC. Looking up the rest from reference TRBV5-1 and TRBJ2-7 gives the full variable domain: KAGVTQTPRYLIKTRGQQVTLSCSPISGHRSVSWYQQTPGQGLQFLFEYFSETQRNKGNFPGRFSGRQFSNSRSEMNVSTLELGDSALYLCASSLAEQGAYEQYFGPGTRLTVT.

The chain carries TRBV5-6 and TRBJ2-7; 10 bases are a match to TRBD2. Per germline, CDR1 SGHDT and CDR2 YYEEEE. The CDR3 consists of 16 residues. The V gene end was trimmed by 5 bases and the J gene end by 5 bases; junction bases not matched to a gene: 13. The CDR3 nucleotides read TGTGCCAGCAGTCCCACGCTAGCGGGGGACCTGGACGAGCAGTACTTC. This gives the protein CASSPTLAGDLDEQYF.

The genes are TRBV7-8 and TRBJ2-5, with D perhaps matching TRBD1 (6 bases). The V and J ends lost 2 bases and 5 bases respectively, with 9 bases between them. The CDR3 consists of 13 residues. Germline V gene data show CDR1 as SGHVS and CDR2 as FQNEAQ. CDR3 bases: TGTGCCAGCAGCTTAAAAAGGGGGGAGACCCAGTACTTC. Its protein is CASSLKRGETQYF.

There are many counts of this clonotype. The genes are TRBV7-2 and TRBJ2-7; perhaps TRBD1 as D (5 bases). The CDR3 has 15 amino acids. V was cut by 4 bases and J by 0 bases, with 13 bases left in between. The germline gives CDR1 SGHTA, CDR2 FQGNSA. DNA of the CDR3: TGTGCCAGCAGCTCGGCAGGGCTAAGCTCCTACGAGCAGTACTTC. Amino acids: CASSSAGLSSYEQYF.

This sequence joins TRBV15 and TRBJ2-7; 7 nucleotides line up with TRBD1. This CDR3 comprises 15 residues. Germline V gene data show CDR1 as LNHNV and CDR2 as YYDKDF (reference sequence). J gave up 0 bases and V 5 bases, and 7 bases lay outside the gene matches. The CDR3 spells CATSAAGTASYEQYF. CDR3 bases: TGTGCCACCAGCGCCGCCGGGACAGCCTCCTACGAGCAGTACTTC.

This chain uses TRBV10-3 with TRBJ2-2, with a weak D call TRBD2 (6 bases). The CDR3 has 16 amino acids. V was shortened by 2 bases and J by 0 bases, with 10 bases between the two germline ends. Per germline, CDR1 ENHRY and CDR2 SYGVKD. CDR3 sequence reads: CAISEVVAANTGELFF. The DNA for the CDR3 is TGTGCCATCAGTGAGGTTGTAGCGGCGAACACCGGGGAGCTGTTTTTT.

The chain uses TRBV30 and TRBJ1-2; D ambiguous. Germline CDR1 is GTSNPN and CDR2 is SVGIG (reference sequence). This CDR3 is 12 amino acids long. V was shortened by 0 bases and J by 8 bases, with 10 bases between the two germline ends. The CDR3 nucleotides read TGTGCCTGGAGTGTTAGCTCTGGCGGCTACACCTTC. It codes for CAWSVSSGGYTF.

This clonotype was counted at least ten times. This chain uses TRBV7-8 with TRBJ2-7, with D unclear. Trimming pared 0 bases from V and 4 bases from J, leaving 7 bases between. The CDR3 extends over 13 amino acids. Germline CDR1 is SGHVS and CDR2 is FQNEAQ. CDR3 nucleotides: TGTGCCAGCAGCTTAGCGGAGAATTACGAGCAGTACTTC. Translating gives CASSLAENYEQYF.

CDR3: CASSQTRNTGELFF. CDR3 sequence (DNA): TGTGCCAGCAGCCAAACACGGAACACCGGGGAGCTGTTTTTT. This chain links TRBV7-2 with TRBJ2-2; D is uncertain. Trimming cost V 5 bases and J 1 base, with 8 bases left between them. The CDR3 spans 14 residues. Germline V gives CDR1 SGHTA, CDR2 FQGNSA. Full variable domain (rest looked up from reference TRBV7-2 and TRBJ2-2): GAGVSQSPSNKVTEKGKDVELRCDPISGHTALYWYRQSLGQGLEFLIYFQGNSAPDKSGLPSDRFSAERTGGSVSTLTIQRTQQEDSAVYLCASSQTRNTGELFFGEGSRLTVL.

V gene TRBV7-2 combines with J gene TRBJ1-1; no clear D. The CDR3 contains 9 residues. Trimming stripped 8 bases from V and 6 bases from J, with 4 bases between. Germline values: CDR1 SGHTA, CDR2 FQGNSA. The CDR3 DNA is TGTGCCAGCGGGGCTGAAGCTTTCTTT. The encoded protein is CASGAEAFF.

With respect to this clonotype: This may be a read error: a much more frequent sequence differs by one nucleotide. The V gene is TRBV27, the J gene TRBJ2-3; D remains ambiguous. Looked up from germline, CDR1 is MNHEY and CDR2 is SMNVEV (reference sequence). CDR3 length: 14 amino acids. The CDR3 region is CASIRRVGTDMQYF. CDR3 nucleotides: TGTGCCAGCATCCGTCGGGTGGGCACAGATATGCAGTATTTT.

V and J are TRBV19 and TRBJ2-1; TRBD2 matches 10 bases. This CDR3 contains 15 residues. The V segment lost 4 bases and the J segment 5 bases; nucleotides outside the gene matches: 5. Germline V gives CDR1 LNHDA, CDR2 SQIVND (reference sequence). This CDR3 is CASSRWLAGDNEQFF. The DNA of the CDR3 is TGTGCCAGTAGTAGGTGGCTAGCGGGAGACAATGAGCAGTTCTTC.

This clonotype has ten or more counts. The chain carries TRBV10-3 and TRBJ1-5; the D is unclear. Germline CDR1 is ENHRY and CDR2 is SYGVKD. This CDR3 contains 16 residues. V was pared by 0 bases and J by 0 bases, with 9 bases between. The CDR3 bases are TGTGCCATCAGTGAGTCCATCTCTACTAGCAATCAGCCCCAGCATTTT. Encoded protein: CAISESISTSNQPQHF.

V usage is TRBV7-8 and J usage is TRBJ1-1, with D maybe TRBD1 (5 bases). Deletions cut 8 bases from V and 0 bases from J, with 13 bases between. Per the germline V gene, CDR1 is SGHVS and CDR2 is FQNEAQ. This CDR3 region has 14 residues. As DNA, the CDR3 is TGTGCCAGCGGAACCCAGGGACTGAACACTGAAGCTTTCTTT. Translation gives CASGTQGLNTEAFF.

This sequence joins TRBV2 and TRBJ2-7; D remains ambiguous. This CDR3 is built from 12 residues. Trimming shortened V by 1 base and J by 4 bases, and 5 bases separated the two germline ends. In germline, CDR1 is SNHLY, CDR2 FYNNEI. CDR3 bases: TGTGCCAGCAGTGAAGTCCGGTACGAGCAGTACTTC. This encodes CASSEVRYEQYF.

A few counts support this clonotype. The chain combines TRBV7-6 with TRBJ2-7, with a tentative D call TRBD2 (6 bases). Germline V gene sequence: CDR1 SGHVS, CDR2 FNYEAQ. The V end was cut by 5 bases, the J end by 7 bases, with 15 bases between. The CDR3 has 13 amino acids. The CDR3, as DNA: TGTGCCAGCAGCCGGGACTCCCTGGGGGAGCAGTACTTC. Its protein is CASSRDSLGEQYF. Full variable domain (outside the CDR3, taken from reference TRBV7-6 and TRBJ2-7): GAGVSQSPRYKVTKRGQDVALRCDPISGHVSLYWYRQALGQGPEFLTYFNYEAQQDKSGLPNDRFSAERPEGSISTLTIQRTEQRDSAMYRCASSRDSLGEQYFGPGTRLTVT.

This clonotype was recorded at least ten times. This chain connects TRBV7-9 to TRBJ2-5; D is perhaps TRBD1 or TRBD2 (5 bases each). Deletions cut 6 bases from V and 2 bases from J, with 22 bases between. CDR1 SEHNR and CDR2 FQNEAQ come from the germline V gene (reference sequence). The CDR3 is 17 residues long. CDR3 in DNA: TGTGCCAGCAGACCCGCTCTACCGGGACGGACTCAAGAGACCCAGTACTTC. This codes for CASRPALPGRTQETQYF.

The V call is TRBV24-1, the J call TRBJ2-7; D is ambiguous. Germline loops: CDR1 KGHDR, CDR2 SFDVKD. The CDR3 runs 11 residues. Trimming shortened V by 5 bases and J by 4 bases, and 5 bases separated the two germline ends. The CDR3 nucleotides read TGTGCCACCAGTGGCGGTTACGAGCAGTACTTC. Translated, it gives CATSGGYEQYF.

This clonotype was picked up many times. CDR3 amino acids: CAISEEGFGDTQYF. For the CDR3, the DNA is TGTGCCATCAGTGAGGAGGGTTTTGGGGATACGCAGTATTTT. The chain has TRBV10-3 and TRBJ2-3, with a tentative D call TRBD2 (5 bases). V lost 2 bases and J 6 bases, leaving 12 bases between the germline ends. This CDR3 contains 14 residues. Per germline, CDR1 ENHRY and CDR2 SYGVKD.

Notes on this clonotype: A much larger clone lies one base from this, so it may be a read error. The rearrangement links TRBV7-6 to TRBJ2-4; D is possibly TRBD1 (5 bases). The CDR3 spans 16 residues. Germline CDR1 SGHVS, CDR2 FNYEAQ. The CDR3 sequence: CDSSSDSLLAKNIQYF. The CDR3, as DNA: TGTGACAGCAGCTCCGACAGCTTACTAGCCAAAAACATTCAGTACTTC. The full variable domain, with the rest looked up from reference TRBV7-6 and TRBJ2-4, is GAGVSQSPRYKVTKRGQDVALRCDPISGHVSLYWYRQALGQGPEFLTYFNYEAQQDKSGLPNDRFSAERPEGSISTLTIQRTEQRDSAMYRCDSSSDSLLAKNIQYFGAGTRLSVL.

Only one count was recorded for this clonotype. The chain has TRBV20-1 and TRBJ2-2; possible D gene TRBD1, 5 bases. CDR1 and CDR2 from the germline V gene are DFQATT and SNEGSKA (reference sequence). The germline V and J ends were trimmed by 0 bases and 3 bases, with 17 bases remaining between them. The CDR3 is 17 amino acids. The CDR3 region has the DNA TGCAGTGCTAGAGATACAGGCCTTCGAGGAGACACCGGGGAGCTGTTTTTT. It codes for CSARDTGLRGDTGELFF.

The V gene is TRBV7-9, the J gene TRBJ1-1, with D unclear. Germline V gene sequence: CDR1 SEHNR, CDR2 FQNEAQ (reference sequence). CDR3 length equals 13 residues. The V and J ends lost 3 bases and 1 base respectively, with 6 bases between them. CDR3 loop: CASSFDWNTEAFF. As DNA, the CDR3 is TGTGCCAGCAGCTTCGACTGGAACACTGAAGCTTTCTTT.

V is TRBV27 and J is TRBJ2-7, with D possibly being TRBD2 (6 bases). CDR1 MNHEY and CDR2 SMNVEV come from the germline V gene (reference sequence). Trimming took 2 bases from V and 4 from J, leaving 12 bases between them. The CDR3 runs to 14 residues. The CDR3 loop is CASSLGRGRYEQYF. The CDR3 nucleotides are TGTGCCAGCAGTTTAGGACGGGGGAGGTACGAGCAGTACTTC.

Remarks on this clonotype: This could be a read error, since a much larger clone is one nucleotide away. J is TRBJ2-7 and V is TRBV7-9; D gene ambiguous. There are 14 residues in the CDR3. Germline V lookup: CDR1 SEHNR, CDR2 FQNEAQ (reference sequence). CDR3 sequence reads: CDSSQASVTYEQYF. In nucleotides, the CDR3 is TGTGACAGCAGCCAAGCAAGTGTAACCTACGAGCAGTACTTC. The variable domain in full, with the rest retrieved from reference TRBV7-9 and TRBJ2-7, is DTGVSQNPRHKITKRGQNVTFRCDPISEHNRLYWYRQTLGQGPEFLTYFQNEAQLEKSRLLSDRFSAERPKGSFSTLEIQRTEQGDSAMYLCDSSQASVTYEQYFGPGTRLTVT.

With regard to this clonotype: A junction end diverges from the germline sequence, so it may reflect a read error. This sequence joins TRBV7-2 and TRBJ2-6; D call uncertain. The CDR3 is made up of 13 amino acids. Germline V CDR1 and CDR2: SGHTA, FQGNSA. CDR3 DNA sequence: TGTGCCAGCAGTTTAGGAGACGCCAACGTCCTGACTTTC. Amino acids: CASSLGDANVLTF.